Listed below are T cell receptor beta chains from one sample, sequenced in a study of molecular identifiers for immune sequencing clone quantification. TCRdb called the PCR reads again in MiXCR, with one record for every CDR3 protein. The sample includes 550,000 to 750,000 distinct CDR3 sequences, 20% of them seen just once. Sequencing was performed on naive CD8+ T cells from blood, with Jurkat cell RNA spiked in. The receptors stem from a human donor in good health. Some libraries in this study had Jurkat cell RNA spiked in. CDR3s include the opening cysteine and the closing phenylalanine or tryptophan. A D gene is named only where the DNA matches it firmly. Only some rows state a clone size, as once, few, many or a class for expanded clones.

V gene: TRBV16
D gene: -
clone size: many
J gene: TRBJ1-2
CDR3 protein: CASSQSGRSSLEGYTF
CDR3 DNA: TGTGCCAGCAGCCAATCGGGCAGATCCAGTTTAGAGGGCTACACCTTC

V gene: TRBV30
D gene: -
clone size: -
J gene: TRBJ1-2
CDR3 protein: CAWTPSSALHYGYTF
CDR3 DNA: TGTGCCTGGACCCCTTCGTCAGCGTTACACTATGGCTACACCTTC

V gene: TRBV14
D gene: TRBD1
clone size: many
J gene: TRBJ1-3
CDR3 protein: CASSQDRGRGNTIYF
CDR3 DNA: TGTGCCAGCAGCCAGGACAGGGGGAGAGGAAACACCATATATTTT

V gene: TRBV27
D gene: TRBD2
clone size: many
J gene: TRBJ2-5
CDR3 protein: CASRAGTRTEETQYF
CDR3 DNA: TGTGCCAGCAGAGCCGGGACTAGGACGGAAGAGACCCAGTACTTC

V gene: TRBV5-6
D gene: -
clone size: many
J gene: TRBJ2-2
CDR3 protein: CASSPPLGAGELFF
CDR3 DNA: TGTGCCAGCAGCCCGCCCCTCGGGGCCGGGGAGCTGTTTTTT

V gene: TRBV29-1
D gene: -
clone size: few
J gene: TRBJ2-7
CDR3 protein: CSVEIGTAYEQYF
CDR3 DNA: TGCAGCGTTGAGATTGGCACTGCCTACGAGCAGTACTTC

V gene: TRBV7-6
D gene: -
clone size: many
J gene: TRBJ1-4
CDR3 protein: CASSPTLAGTPEKLFF
CDR3 DNA: TGTGCCAGCAGCCCGACCCTGGCCGGGACCCCCGAAAAACTGTTTTTT

V gene: TRBV6-2/TRBV6-3
D gene: -
clone size: many
J gene: TRBJ2-2
CDR3 protein: CASSYSTGSGELFF
CDR3 DNA: TGTGCCAGCAGTTACTCGACAGGTTCCGGGGAGCTGTTTTTT

V gene: TRBV28
D gene: TRBD1
clone size: many
J gene: TRBJ2-7
CDR3 protein: CASSFTGQPYEQYF
CDR3 DNA: TGTGCCAGCAGTTTTACGGGACAGCCCTACGAGCAGTACTTC

V gene: TRBV6-2/TRBV6-3
D gene: TRBD1
clone size: many
J gene: TRBJ1-5
CDR3 protein: CASSYEVSGGENQPQHF
CDR3 DNA: TGTGCCAGCAGTTACGAGGTATCAGGGGGCGAGAATCAGCCCCAGCATTTT

V gene: TRBV7-3
D gene: -
clone size: few
J gene: TRBJ1-1
CDR3 protein: CASTLGGGWTEAFF
CDR3 DNA: TGTGCCAGCACCTTGGGGGGGGGATGGACTGAAGCTTTCTTT

V gene: TRBV3-1
D gene: TRBD2
clone size: many
J gene: TRBJ2-2
CDR3 protein: CASSLTSGGAKNTGELFF
CDR3 DNA: TGTGCCAGCAGCCTGACTAGCGGGGGGGCGAAGAACACCGGGGAGCTGTTTTTT

V gene: TRBV30
D gene: -
clone size: few
J gene: TRBJ1-6
CDR3 protein: CAWRGGFISPLHF
CDR3 DNA: TGTGCCTGGAGAGGGGGATTTATTTCACCCCTCCACTTT

V gene: TRBV7-6
D gene: TRBD1
clone size: many
J gene: TRBJ2-2
CDR3 protein: CASSDNTPPGQGNTGELFF
CDR3 DNA: TGTGCCAGCAGCGATAACACACCTCCGGGACAGGGGAACACCGGGGAGCTGTTTTTT

V gene: TRBV6-2/TRBV6-3
D gene: -
clone size: many
J gene: TRBJ2-1
CDR3 protein: CASSQRGSYNEQFF
CDR3 DNA: TGTGCCAGCAGTCAACGGGGGTCCTACAATGAGCAGTTCTTC

V gene: TRBV6-2/TRBV6-3
D gene: TRBD1
clone size: many
J gene: TRBJ2-5
CDR3 protein: CASSYPNPGTGPGQETQYF
CDR3 DNA: TGTGCCAGCAGTTACCCCAACCCCGGGACAGGGCCGGGTCAAGAGACCCAGTACTTC

V gene: TRBV4-3
D gene: TRBD2
clone size: few
J gene: TRBJ2-2
CDR3 protein: CASSQEVPGGRSGELFF
CDR3 DNA: TGCGCCAGCAGCCAAGAAGTACCGGGAGGACGCTCCGGGGAGCTGTTTTTT

V gene: TRBV9
D gene: -
clone size: many
J gene: TRBJ2-7
CDR3 protein: CASSVDEGVLYEQYF
CDR3 DNA: TGTGCCAGCAGCGTAGATGAAGGGGTCCTCTACGAGCAGTACTTC

V gene: TRBV9
D gene: -
clone size: many
J gene: TRBJ2-7
CDR3 protein: CASSAEEWGSDEQYF
CDR3 DNA: TGTGCCAGCAGCGCGGAAGAATGGGGGTCCGACGAGCAGTACTTC

V gene: TRBV20-1
D gene: TRBD2
clone size: many
J gene: TRBJ2-7
CDR3 protein: CSARRLAGVTYEQYF
CDR3 DNA: TGCAGTGCTAGAAGGCTAGCGGGAGTTACATACGAGCAGTACTTC

V gene: TRBV29-1
D gene: -
clone size: many
J gene: TRBJ1-1
CDR3 protein: CSVWTGTNTEAFF
CDR3 DNA: TGCAGCGTCTGGACGGGGACGAACACTGAAGCTTTCTTT

V gene: TRBV4-3
D gene: -
clone size: few
J gene: TRBJ1-5
CDR3 protein: CASSQDSRSNQPQHF
CDR3 DNA: TGCGCCAGCAGCCAAGATTCGCGTAGCAATCAGCCCCAGCATTTT

V gene: TRBV7-9
D gene: TRBD2
clone size: many
J gene: TRBJ2-5
CDR3 protein: CASSPGWTLAGDQETQYF
CDR3 DNA: TGTGCCAGCAGCCCAGGCTGGACGCTCGCGGGGGACCAAGAGACCCAGTACTTC

V gene: TRBV24-1
D gene: TRBD2
clone size: many
J gene: TRBJ2-5
CDR3 protein: CATSSLVAGEETQYF
CDR3 DNA: TGTGCCACCAGTAGCTTGGTAGCGGGAGAAGAGACCCAGTACTTC

V gene: TRBV7-9
D gene: -
clone size: few
J gene: TRBJ2-5
CDR3 protein: CASSDSGGTTQETQYF
CDR3 DNA: TGTGCCAGCAGCGACTCAGGGGGGACTACCCAAGAGACCCAGTACTTC

V gene: TRBV7-9
D gene: -
clone size: many
J gene: TRBJ2-5
CDR3 protein: CASSLGLFGGEETQYF
CDR3 DNA: TGTGCCAGCAGCTTAGGGCTATTCGGGGGCGAAGAGACCCAGTACTTC

V gene: TRBV7-9
D gene: TRBD1
clone size: -
J gene: TRBJ2-1
CDR3 protein: CVSSPSGTGFLNEQFF
CDR3 DNA: TGTGTCAGCAGCCCATCCGGGACAGGGTTTCTCAATGAGCAGTTCTTC

V gene: TRBV7-6
D gene: TRBD2
clone size: many
J gene: TRBJ2-3
CDR3 protein: CASRVLAGGGIPTDTQYF
CDR3 DNA: TGTGCCAGCAGGGTACTAGCGGGGGGCGGGATCCCCACAGATACGCAGTATTTT

V gene: TRBV2
D gene: -
clone size: many
J gene: TRBJ2-2
CDR3 protein: CASSETLTGELFF
CDR3 DNA: TGTGCCAGCAGTGAGACATTGACCGGGGAGCTGTTTTTT

V gene: TRBV28
D gene: TRBD2
clone size: many
J gene: TRBJ2-5
CDR3 protein: CASSSYHLGLAGGHQETQYF
CDR3 DNA: TGTGCCAGCAGTTCCTACCATTTAGGACTAGCGGGGGGGCACCAAGAGACCCAGTACTTC

V gene: TRBV30
D gene: TRBD2
clone size: many
J gene: TRBJ2-7
CDR3 protein: CAWSASAGYEQYF
CDR3 DNA: TGTGCCTGGAGTGCCTCAGCGGGATACGAGCAGTACTTC

V gene: TRBV5-6
D gene: -
clone size: -
J gene: TRBJ2-7
CDR3 protein: CASSLGGGPYEQCF
CDR3 DNA: TGTGCCAGCAGCTTGGGGGGGGGCCCCTACGAGCAGTGCTTC

V gene: TRBV4-3
D gene: TRBD1
clone size: many
J gene: TRBJ2-7
CDR3 protein: CASSLWDRGYEQYF
CDR3 DNA: TGCGCCAGCAGCCTTTGGGACAGGGGCTACGAGCAGTACTTC

V gene: TRBV4-2
D gene: -
clone size: -
J gene: TRBJ2-7
CDR3 protein: CASSRDSCEQYF
CDR3 DNA: TGTGCCAGCAGCCGAGACAGTTGCGAGCAGTACTTC

V gene: TRBV12-3/TRBV12-4
D gene: -
clone size: many
J gene: TRBJ2-2
CDR3 protein: CASSLSGGTGELFF
CDR3 DNA: TGTGCCAGCAGTTTGTCGGGCGGGACCGGGGAGCTGTTTTTT

V gene: TRBV27
D gene: -
clone size: many
J gene: TRBJ2-5
CDR3 protein: CASSLARDLDIQYF
CDR3 DNA: TGTGCCAGCAGTTTAGCGCGGGACCTCGATATCCAGTACTTC

V gene: TRBV6-2/TRBV6-3
D gene: TRBD2
clone size: many
J gene: TRBJ2-5
CDR3 protein: CASSRDYKETQYF
CDR3 DNA: TGTGCCAGCAGTAGGGACTATAAAGAGACCCAGTACTTC

V gene: TRBV20-1
D gene: -
clone size: -
J gene: TRBJ2-2
CDR3 protein: CSARDWEGGTGELFF
CDR3 DNA: TGCAGTGCTAGAGATTGGGAGGGGGGGACCGGGGAGCTGTTTTTT

V gene: TRBV7-9
D gene: TRBD1
clone size: -
J gene: TRBJ1-1
CDR3 protein: CASSPGQELSTEAFF
CDR3 DNA: TGTGCCAGCAGCCCAGGACAGGAACTCAGCACTGAAGCTTTCTTT

V gene: TRBV2
D gene: -
clone size: many
J gene: TRBJ2-7
CDR3 protein: CATIRGPSSYEQYF
CDR3 DNA: TGTGCCACCATCAGGGGCCCGAGCTCCTACGAGCAGTACTTC

V gene: TRBV30
D gene: -
clone size: many
J gene: TRBJ1-4
CDR3 protein: CAWRTSPGHEKLFF
CDR3 DNA: TGTGCCTGGAGGACCTCCCCAGGGCACGAAAAACTGTTTTTT

V gene: TRBV6-2/TRBV6-3
D gene: -
clone size: many
J gene: TRBJ2-4
CDR3 protein: CASSENRAAKNIQYF
CDR3 DNA: TGTGCCAGCAGTGAAAACAGAGCAGCCAAAAACATTCAGTACTTC

V gene: TRBV30
D gene: -
clone size: many
J gene: TRBJ2-2
CDR3 protein: CAWSGLVPGELFF
CDR3 DNA: TGTGCCTGGAGTGGACTGGTCCCCGGGGAGCTGTTTTTT

V gene: TRBV12-3/TRBV12-4
D gene: TRBD1
clone size: many
J gene: TRBJ2-3
CDR3 protein: CASSRTGSADTQYF
CDR3 DNA: TGTGCCAGCAGCCGGACAGGGAGCGCAGATACGCAGTATTTT

V gene: TRBV6-2/TRBV6-3
D gene: TRBD2
clone size: -
J gene: TRBJ2-3
CDR3 protein: CASRPEGRVTDTQYF
CDR3 DNA: TGTGCCAGCCGGCCCGAGGGGAGGGTCACAGATACGCAGTATTTT

V gene: TRBV6-6
D gene: TRBD2
clone size: many
J gene: TRBJ2-3
CDR3 protein: CASTNSLAASTDTQYF
CDR3 DNA: TGTGCCAGCACCAACTCGCTAGCGGCAAGCACAGATACGCAGTATTTT

V gene: TRBV20-1
D gene: TRBD1
clone size: many
J gene: TRBJ2-5
CDR3 protein: CSADATGTGGTETQYF
CDR3 DNA: TGCAGTGCAGACGCCACCGGGACAGGGGGTACAGAGACCCAGTACTTC

V gene: TRBV27
D gene: TRBD1
clone size: many
J gene: TRBJ1-1
CDR3 protein: CASSFGTGGNTEAFF
CDR3 DNA: TGTGCCAGCAGTTTTGGGACAGGGGGTAACACTGAAGCTTTCTTT

V gene: TRBV19
D gene: -
clone size: many
J gene: TRBJ1-5
CDR3 protein: CASGGPISPQHF
CDR3 DNA: TGTGCCAGTGGAGGACCCATTTCGCCCCAGCATTTT

V gene: TRBV20-1
D gene: -
clone size: many
J gene: TRBJ2-7
CDR3 protein: CSANDYEQYF
CDR3 DNA: TGCAGTGCTAATGACTACGAGCAGTACTTC

V gene: TRBV12-3/TRBV12-4
D gene: -
clone size: many
J gene: TRBJ2-5
CDR3 protein: CASSPFAGGPQYF
CDR3 DNA: TGTGCCAGCAGCCCTTTTGCGGGCGGGCCCCAGTACTTC

V gene: TRBV19
D gene: TRBD2
clone size: -
J gene: TRBJ2-7
CDR3 protein: CASSINIGTSYEQYF
CDR3 DNA: TGTGCCAGTAGTATAAATATCGGGACTAGCTACGAGCAGTACTTC

V gene: TRBV9
D gene: -
clone size: few
J gene: TRBJ2-7
CDR3 protein: CASSVDSGHSYEQYF
CDR3 DNA: TGTGCCAGCAGCGTAGATTCAGGACACTCCTACGAGCAGTACTTC

V gene: TRBV11-1
D gene: TRBD2
clone size: -
J gene: TRBJ2-2
CDR3 protein: CASSLGSGLAGDRTGELFF
CDR3 DNA: TGTGCCAGCAGCTTAGGGTCGGGACTAGCGGGAGATCGCACCGGGGAGCTGTTTTTT

V gene: TRBV4-3
D gene: -
clone size: few
J gene: TRBJ2-1
CDR3 protein: CASSQDFVKQFF
CDR3 DNA: TGCGCCAGCAGCCAAGACTTCGTTAAGCAGTTCTTC